Listed below are T cell receptor beta chains from one sample, sequenced in a study of somatic mutations in cytotoxic T cells in rheumatoid arthritis. Profiling relied on immunoSEQ multiplex PCR, and the TCRdb table lists in-frame clones only, not all of them. The data show 15,000 to 20,000 clones, more than 75% seen once. Sequencing was carried out using CD8+ T cells sorted from blood. The source is a woman aged 50 to 60 with rheumatoid arthritis. Both conserved end residues are part of each CDR3. The order of the fields is clone size, J gene, D gene, V gene, CDR3 DNA, CDR3 protein. The D gene is left open where the match is weak. Clone size appears in some rows only: once, few, many, or a class for an expanded clone.

>.|TRBJ2-7|TRBD2|TRBV19
TGTGCCAGTAGTAAGCTAGCGGGGCAATACGAGCAGTACTTC
CASSKLAGQYEQYF
>few|TRBJ1-1|.|TRBV14
TGTGCCAGCAGCCCTAGTGGGGCTGAAGCTTTCTTT
CASSPSGAEAFF
>.|TRBJ2-1|.|TRBV6-5
TGTGCCAGCAGTTACTCTGAGGGGAATGAGCAGTTCTTC
CASSYSEGNEQFF
>.|TRBJ2-7|.|TRBV7-9
TGTGCCAGCAGCTTCTTAGGCTACGAGCAGTACTTC
CASSFLGYEQYF
>.|TRBJ2-1|.|TRBV2
TGTGCCAGCAGTGTGGGGGGGCGCGTGTATGAGCAGTTCTTC
CASSVGGRVYEQFF
>.|TRBJ1-6|.|TRBV5-1
TGCGCCAGCAGCCCGGGAGGGGCGAGAGCTTGGGGTTCACCCCTCCACTTT
CASSPGGARAWGSPLHF
>.|TRBJ1-2|.|TRBV30
TGTGCCTGGAGTGTGATGGGTGGCTACACCTTC
CAWSVMGGYTF
>.|TRBJ1-1|TRBD1|TRBV13
TGTGCCAGCAGCTTACTCGGCAGGGGGGTGAAGATTGAAGCTTTCTTT
CASSLLGRGVKIEAFF
>.|TRBJ2-7|TRBD2|TRBV7-2
TGTGCCAGCAGCTTAGGGGCCGGGACTAGCGGTCCTTACGAGCAGTACTTC
CASSLGAGTSGPYEQYF
>once|TRBJ2-2|TRBD2|TRBV5-1
TGCGCCAGCAGCTTGGTATTGGCGGGGGCGAACACCGGGGAGCTGTTTTTT
CASSLVLAGANTGELFF
>.|TRBJ2-3|TRBD2|TRBV5-6
TGTGCCAGCAGCTTGGGGACTAGTGTCCCCACCACAGATACGCAGTATTTT
CASSLGTSVPTTDTQYF
>.|TRBJ2-1|.|TRBV29-1
TGCAGCGTCCCGGGGGTCCAATCAGCCAATGAGCAGTTCTTC
CSVPGVQSANEQFF
>.|TRBJ1-1|.|TRBV6-5
TGTGCCAGCAGTAGGCGGGGGTCGAACACTGAAGCTTTCTTT
CASSRRGSNTEAFF
>.|TRBJ1-1|TRBD1|TRBV6-1
TGTGCCAGCAGTGATCGCAATGTCAGGGGGTTGCAACTTGAAGCTTTCTTT
CASSDRNVRGLQLEAFF
>.|TRBJ2-2|.|TRBV5-4
TGTGCCAGCAGCTTGGGAGGGATATCGAACACCGGGGAGCTGTTTTTT
CASSLGGISNTGELFF
>.|TRBJ2-3|.|TRBV11-3
TGTGCCAGCAGCTCGGGTACCACAGATACGCAGTATTTT
CASSSGTTDTQYF
>.|TRBJ2-7|.|TRBV19
TGTGCCAGTAGTTTCGGGGTATTGTACGAGCAGTACTTC
CASSFGVLYEQYF
>few|TRBJ1-5|.|TRBV5-1
TGCGCCAGCAGCGACGGAGAGTATAGCAATCAGCCCCAGCATTTT
CASSDGEYSNQPQHF
>few|TRBJ2-7|TRBD1|TRBV7-9
TGTGCCAGCAGCTCCCGGGACAGGGTCTTCGAGCAGTACTTC
CASSSRDRVFEQYF
>.|TRBJ1-2|TRBD1|TRBV14
TGTGCCAGCAGCCATGTAGCCGGGACAGGGCACTATGGCTACACCTTC
CASSHVAGTGHYGYTF
>.|TRBJ1-2|.|TRBV6-5
TGTGCCAGCAGTTACTACCGGGGAGGAGGGAATGGCTACACCTTC
CASSYYRGGGNGYTF
>.|TRBJ2-3|.|TRBV6-5
TGTGCCAGCAGTTACTCACCGGGGGACACAGATACGCAGTATTTT
CASSYSPGDTDTQYF
>.|TRBJ2-7|.|TRBV27
TGTGCCAGCAGCTTGTCTGGCGGAGTCGGGAACGAGCAGTACTTC
CASSLSGGVGNEQYF
>.|TRBJ2-1|.|TRBV2
TGTGCCAGCAGTGAAGCGCTAGGGACCAACTACAATGAGCAGTTCTTC
CASSEALGTNYNEQFF
>.|TRBJ2-5|.|TRBV6-1
TGTGCCAGCAGCAGGGCCCAAGAGACCCAGTACTTC
CASSRAQETQYF
>.|TRBJ2-2|.|TRBV4-3
TGCGCCAGCAGCCGCGGGCCGGGGACCGGGGAGCTGTTTTTT
CASSRGPGTGELFF
>.|TRBJ2-2|.|TRBV14
TGTGCCAGCAGCCAAGAACGGAGGGAGCTGTTTTTT
CASSQERRELFF
>.|TRBJ1-4|TRBD1|TRBV6-5
TGTGCCAGCAGTCCGGGACAGGGTTTTCCAAAAAAACTGTTTTTT
CASSPGQGFPKKLFF
>.|TRBJ2-3|.|TRBV27
TGTGCCAGCAGTTTACTCAGCACAGATACGCAGTATTTT
CASSLLSTDTQYF
>.|TRBJ2-3|.|TRBV29-1
TGCAGCGTTGTCTCAGATACGCAGTATTTT
CSVVSDTQYF
>.|TRBJ2-5|.|TRBV19
TGTGCCAGTAGTCTAGACGTCCAAGAGACCCAGTACTTC
CASSLDVQETQYF
>.|TRBJ2-7|.|TRBV19
TGTGCCACCCGGGCTACGGACGGGGGATCCTACGAGCAGTACTTC
CATRATDGGSYEQYF
>.|TRBJ1-5|.|TRBV6-5
TGTGCCACCACGCCAGGCGGCAATCAGCCCCAGCATTTT
CATTPGGNQPQHF
>medium-sized|TRBJ2-1|TRBD1|TRBV27
TGTGCCAGCAGTCCTCACTCGACAGGGATATTACCAATGAGCCAGTTCTTC
CASSPHSTGILPMSQFF
>.|TRBJ2-5|.|TRBV5-1
TGCGCCAGCAGCCTTGGGCGGGGGCCAGACCAAGAGACCCAGTACTTC
CASSLGRGPDQETQYF
>.|TRBJ2-1|TRBD2|TRBV4-1
TGCGCCAGCAGCCTCCTAGCGGGGGGATCCAATGAGCAGTTCTTC
CASSLLAGGSNEQFF
>.|TRBJ1-5|TRBD1|TRBV27
TGTGCCAGCAGTTTATCGGGGACAGGGGTCACTCAGCCCCAGCATTTT
CASSLSGTGVTQPQHF
>.|TRBJ2-1|.|TRBV6-5
TGTGCCAGCAGTTATCAAGGGCGTGGGTTTGTCAATGAGCAGTTCTTC
CASSYQGRGFVNEQFF
>.|TRBJ2-7|TRBD1|TRBV5-1
TGCGCCAGCAGCATGGGACAGGGCTACGAGCAGTACTTC
CASSMGQGYEQYF
>.|TRBJ2-7|.|TRBV11-3
TGTGCCAGCAGCTTAAGGGATACCTACGAGCAGTACTTC
CASSLRDTYEQYF
>.|TRBJ1-1|.|TRBV13
TGTGCCAGCAGCCGCGACGCCACTGAAGCTTTCTTT
CASSRDATEAFF
>.|TRBJ2-2|.|TRBV13
TGTGCCAGCAGCTTAGATGACAGTGAGAAGGCCGGGGAGCTGTTTTTT
CASSLDDSEKAGELFF
>.|TRBJ1-2|.|TRBV5-1
TGCGCCAGCAGCCGGGACGGTTATGGCTACACCTTC
CASSRDGYGYTF
>.|TRBJ2-1|.|TRBV19
TGTGCCAGTAGCGGGAGATCGGGGAATGAGCAGTTCTTC
CASSGRSGNEQFF
>.|TRBJ2-5|TRBD2|TRBV7-9
TGTGCCAGCAGCCCCCATCCAGGGAGGGCGCGAGAGACCCAGTACTTC
CASSPHPGRARETQYF
>.|TRBJ2-3|.|TRBV2
TGTGCCAGCAGTGAAATCGGCAGGTTAATCGACACAGATACGCAGTATTTT
CASSEIGRLIDTDTQYF
>.|TRBJ1-2|TRBD1|TRBV15
TGTGCCACCAGCAGGGCCGGGACAGGGGATGGCTACACCTTC
CATSRAGTGDGYTF
>once|TRBJ1-5|.|TRBV19
TGTGCCAGTAGTAATATCCGGGACCGGGATCAGCCCCAGCATTTT
CASSNIRDRDQPQHF